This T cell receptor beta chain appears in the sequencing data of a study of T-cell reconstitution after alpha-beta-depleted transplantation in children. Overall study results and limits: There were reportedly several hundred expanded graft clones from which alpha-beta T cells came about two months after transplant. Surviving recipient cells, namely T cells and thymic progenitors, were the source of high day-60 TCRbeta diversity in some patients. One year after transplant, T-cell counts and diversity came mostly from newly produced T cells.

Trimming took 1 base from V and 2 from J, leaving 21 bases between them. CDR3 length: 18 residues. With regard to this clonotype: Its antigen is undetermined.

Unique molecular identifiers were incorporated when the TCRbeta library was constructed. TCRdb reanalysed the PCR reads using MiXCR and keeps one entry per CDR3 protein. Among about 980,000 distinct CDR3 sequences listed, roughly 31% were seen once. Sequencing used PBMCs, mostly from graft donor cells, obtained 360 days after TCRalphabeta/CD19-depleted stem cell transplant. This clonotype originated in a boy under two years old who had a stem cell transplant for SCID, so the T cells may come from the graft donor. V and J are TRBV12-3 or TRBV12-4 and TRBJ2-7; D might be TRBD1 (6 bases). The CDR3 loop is CASSLGAHRVGRPYEQYF. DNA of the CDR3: TGTGCCAGCAGTTTAGGAGCCCACAGGGTAGGACGACCCTACGAGCAGTACTTC.